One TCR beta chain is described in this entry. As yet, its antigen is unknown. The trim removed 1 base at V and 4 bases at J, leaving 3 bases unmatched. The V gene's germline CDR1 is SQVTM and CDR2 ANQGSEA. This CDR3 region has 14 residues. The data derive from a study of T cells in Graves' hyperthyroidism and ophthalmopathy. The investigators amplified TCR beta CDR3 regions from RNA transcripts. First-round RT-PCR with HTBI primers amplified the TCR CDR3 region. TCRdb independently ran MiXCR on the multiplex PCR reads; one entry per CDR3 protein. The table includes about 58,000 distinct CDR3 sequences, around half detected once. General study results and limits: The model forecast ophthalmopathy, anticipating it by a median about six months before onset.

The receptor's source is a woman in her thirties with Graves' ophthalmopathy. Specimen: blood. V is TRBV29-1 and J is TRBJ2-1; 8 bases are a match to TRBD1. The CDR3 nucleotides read TGCAGCGTTGAAGCGACAGGGGCATACAATGAGCAGTTCTTC. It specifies CSVEATGAYNEQFF.